This T cell receptor beta chain was sequenced in a study of blood T cell repertoires in COVID-19. Study-wide context: Samples of COVID-19 (acute and convalescent) were obtained from the United States, Italy and Spain. PBMCs, B-cell-depleted T cells, or T cells provided the cDNA or gDNA that made up the material.

The CDR3 is 15 residues long. The trim removed 4 bases at V and 7 bases at J, leaving 6 bases unmatched. The germline gives CDR1 SGHRS, CDR2 YFSETQ. Living in 24 US areas, the participants were between roughly 18 and 90 years of age. Membership in each cohort depended on participant-reported clinical history. This table comes from immunoSEQ multiplex PCR, and its TCRdb copy is limited to in-frame clones, with some not included. The sample has about 160,000 clones; around 80% are singletons. The rearrangement uses TRBV5-1 and TRBJ1-6, with 9 bases that match TRBD1. Sequencing was carried out using PBMCs or T cells enriched from blood (not recorded which). The sequence came from a man in his forties or fifties who had recovered from COVID-19. The CDR3 is CASSPGTGWNSPLHF. CDR3 bases: TGCGCCAGCAGCCCAGGGACAGGGTGGAATTCACCCCTCCACTTT.